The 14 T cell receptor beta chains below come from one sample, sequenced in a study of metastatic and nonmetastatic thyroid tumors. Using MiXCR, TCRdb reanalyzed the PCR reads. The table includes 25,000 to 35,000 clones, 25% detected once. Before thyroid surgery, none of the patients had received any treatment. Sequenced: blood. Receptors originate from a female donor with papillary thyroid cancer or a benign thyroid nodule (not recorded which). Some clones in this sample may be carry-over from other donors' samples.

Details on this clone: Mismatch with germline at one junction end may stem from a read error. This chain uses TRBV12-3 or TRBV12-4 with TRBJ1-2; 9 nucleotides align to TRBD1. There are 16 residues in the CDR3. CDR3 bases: TGTGCCAGCAGTTCGCCTCACAGGGGGCGCTTGGGTGGCTACCCCTTC. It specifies CASSSPHRGRLGGYPF.

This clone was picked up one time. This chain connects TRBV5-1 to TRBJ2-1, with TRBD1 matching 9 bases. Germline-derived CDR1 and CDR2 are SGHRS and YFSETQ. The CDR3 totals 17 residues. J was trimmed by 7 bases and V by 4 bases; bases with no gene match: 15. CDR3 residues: CASSRLHTGGLENEQFF. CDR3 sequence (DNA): TGCGCCAGCAGCCGCTTGCACACAGGGGGCTTAGAGAATGAGCAGTTCTTC.

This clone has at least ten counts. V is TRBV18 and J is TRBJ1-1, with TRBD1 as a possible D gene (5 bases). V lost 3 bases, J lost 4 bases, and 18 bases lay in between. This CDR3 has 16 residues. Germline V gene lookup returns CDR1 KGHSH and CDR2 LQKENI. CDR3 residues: CASSPPVGGRRTEAFF. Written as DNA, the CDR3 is TGTGCCAGCTCACCCCCCGTGGGGGGACGGCGCACTGAAGCTTTCTTT.

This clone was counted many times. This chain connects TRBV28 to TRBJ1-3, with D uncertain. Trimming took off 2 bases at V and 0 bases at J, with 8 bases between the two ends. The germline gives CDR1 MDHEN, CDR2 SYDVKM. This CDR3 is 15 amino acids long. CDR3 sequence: CASSLARYSGNTIYF. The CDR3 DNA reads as TGTGCCAGCAGTTTAGCCAGATACTCTGGAAACACCATATATTTT.

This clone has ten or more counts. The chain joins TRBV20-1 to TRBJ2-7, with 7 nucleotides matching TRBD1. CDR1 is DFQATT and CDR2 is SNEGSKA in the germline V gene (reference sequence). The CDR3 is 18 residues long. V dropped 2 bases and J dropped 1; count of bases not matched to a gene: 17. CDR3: CSARLLLRGGQNSYEQYF. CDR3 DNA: TGCAGTGCTAGACTTCTGCTTCGAGGGGGACAGAATTCCTACGAGCAGTACTTC.

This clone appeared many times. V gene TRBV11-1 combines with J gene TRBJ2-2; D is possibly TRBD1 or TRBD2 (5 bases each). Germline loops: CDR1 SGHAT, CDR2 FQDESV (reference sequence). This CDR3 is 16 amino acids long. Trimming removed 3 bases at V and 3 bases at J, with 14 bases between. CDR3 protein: CASSLTGTTHTGELFF. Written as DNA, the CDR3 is TGTGCCAGCAGCTTGACCGGGACCACCCACACCGGGGAGCTGTTTTTT.

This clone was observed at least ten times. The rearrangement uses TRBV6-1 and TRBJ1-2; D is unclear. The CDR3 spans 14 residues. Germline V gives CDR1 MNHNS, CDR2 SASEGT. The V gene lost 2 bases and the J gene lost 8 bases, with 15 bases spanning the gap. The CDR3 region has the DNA TGTGCCAGCAGTGAATTAGCCTCCGTTTCGGGCTACACCTTC. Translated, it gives CASSELASVSGYTF.

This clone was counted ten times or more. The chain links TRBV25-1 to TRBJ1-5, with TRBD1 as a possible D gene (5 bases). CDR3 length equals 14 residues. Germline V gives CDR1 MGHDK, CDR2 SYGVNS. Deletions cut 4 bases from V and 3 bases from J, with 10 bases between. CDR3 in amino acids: CASSGGQINQPQHF. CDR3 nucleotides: TGTGCCAGCAGTGGCGGACAAATCAATCAGCCCCAGCATTTT.

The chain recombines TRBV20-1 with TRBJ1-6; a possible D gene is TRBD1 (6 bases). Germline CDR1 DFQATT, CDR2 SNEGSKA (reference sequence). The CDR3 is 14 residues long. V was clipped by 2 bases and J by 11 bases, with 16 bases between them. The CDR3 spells CSARQGNEVAPLHF. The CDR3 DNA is TGCAGTGCTAGACAGGGGAATGAGGTGGCACCCCTCCACTTT.

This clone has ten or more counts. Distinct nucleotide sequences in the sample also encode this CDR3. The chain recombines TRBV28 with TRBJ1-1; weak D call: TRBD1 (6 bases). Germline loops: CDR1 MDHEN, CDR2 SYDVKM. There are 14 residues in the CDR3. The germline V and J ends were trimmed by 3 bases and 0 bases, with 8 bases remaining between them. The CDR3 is CASSLGGLNTEAFF. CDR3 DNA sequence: TGTGCCAGCAGTTTGGGGGGGCTGAACACTGAAGCTTTCTTT.

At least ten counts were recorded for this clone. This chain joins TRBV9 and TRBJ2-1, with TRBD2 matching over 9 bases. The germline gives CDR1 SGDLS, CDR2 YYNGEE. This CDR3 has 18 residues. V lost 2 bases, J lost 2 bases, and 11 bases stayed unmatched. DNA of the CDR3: TGTGCCAGCAGCGTTTCCGGTCAGACTAGCGGTACCTACAATGAGCAGTTCTTC. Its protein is CASSVSGQTSGTYNEQFF.

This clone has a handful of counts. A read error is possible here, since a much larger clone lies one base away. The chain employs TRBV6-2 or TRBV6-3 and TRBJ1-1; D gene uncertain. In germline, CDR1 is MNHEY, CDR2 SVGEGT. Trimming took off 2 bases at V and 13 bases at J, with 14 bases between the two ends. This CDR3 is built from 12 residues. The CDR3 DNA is TGTGCCAGCAGTTACGCAGCTAGTCAAGATTTCTTT. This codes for CASSYAASQDFF.

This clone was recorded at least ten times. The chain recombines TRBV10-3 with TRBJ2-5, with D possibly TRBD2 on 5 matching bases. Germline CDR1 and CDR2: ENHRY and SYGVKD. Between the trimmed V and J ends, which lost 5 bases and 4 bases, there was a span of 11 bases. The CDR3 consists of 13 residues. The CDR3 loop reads CAISFGGGETQYF. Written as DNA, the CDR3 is TGTGCCATCAGTTTCGGAGGAGGAGAGACCCAGTACTTC.

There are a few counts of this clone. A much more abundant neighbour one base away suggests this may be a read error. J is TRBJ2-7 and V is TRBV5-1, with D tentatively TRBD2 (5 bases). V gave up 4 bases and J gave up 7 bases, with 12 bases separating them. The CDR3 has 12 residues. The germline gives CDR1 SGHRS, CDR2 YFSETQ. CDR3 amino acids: CASSEGRGEQYF. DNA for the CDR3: TGCGCCAGCAGCGAAGGACGGGGTGAGCAGTACTTC.